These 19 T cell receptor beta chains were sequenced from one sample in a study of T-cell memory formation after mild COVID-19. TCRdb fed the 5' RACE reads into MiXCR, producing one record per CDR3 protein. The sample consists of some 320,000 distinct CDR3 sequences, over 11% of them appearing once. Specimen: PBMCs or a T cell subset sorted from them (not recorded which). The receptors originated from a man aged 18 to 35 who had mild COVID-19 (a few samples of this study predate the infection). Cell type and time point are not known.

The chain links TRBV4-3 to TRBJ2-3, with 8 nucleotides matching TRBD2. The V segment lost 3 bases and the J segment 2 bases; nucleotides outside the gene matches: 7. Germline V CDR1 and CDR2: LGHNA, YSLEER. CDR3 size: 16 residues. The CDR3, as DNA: TGCGCCAGCAGCCAGCTGGCGGGGGGCCTCACAGATACGCAGTATTTT. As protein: CASSQLAGGLTDTQYF.

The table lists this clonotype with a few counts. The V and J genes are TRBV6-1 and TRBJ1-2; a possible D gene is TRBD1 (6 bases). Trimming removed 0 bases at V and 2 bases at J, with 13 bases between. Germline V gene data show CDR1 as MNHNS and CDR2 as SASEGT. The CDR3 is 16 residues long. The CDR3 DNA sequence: TGTGCCAGCAGTGAAGCGCCGCAAGGGGGGAACTATGGCTACACCTTC. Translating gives CASSEAPQGGNYGYTF.

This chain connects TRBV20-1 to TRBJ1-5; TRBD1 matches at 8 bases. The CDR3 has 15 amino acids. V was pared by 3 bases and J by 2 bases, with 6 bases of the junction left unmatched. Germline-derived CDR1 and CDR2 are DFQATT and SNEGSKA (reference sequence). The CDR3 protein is CSARDGQGGNQPQHF. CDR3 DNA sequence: TGCAGTGCTAGGGACGGACAGGGCGGCAATCAGCCCCAGCATTTT.

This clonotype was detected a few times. CDR3 sequence: CASSLGQVNEQFF. Here the CDR3 DNA reads TGCGCCAGCAGCTTGGGTCAGGTCAATGAGCAGTTCTTC. V usage is TRBV5-1 and J usage is TRBJ2-1; no definite D call. Germline V gene lookup returns CDR1 SGHRS and CDR2 YFSETQ. CDR3 length: 13 residues. Deletions cut 0 bases from V and 6 bases from J, with 7 bases between. Full variable domain (missing parts from reference TRBV5-1 and TRBJ2-1): KAGVTQTPRYLIKTRGQQVTLSCSPISGHRSVSWYQQTPGQGLQFLFEYFSETQRNKGNFPGRFSGRQFSNSRSEMNVSTLELGDSALYLCASSLGQVNEQFFGPGTRLTVL.

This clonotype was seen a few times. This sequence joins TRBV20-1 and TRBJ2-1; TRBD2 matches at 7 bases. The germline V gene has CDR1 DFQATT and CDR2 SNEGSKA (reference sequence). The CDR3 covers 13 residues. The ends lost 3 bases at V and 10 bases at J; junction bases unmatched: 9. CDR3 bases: TGCAGTGCTAGCCCCCCGGGCGGGGGAGAGCAGTTCTTC. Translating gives CSASPPGGGEQFF.

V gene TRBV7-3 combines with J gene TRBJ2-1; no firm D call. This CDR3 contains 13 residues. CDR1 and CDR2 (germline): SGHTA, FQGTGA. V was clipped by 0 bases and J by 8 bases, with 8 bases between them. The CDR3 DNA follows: TGTGCCAGCAGCTTAACAGCCGTATATGAGCAGTTCTTC. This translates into CASSLTAVYEQFF.

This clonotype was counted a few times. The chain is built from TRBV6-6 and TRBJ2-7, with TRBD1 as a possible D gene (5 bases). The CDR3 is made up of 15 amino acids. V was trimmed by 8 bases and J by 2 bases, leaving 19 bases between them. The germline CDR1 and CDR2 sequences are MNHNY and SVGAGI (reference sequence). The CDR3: CASAPPGSRPYEQYF. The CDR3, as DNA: TGTGCCAGCGCCCCTCCAGGGTCCCGTCCCTACGAGCAGTACTTC.

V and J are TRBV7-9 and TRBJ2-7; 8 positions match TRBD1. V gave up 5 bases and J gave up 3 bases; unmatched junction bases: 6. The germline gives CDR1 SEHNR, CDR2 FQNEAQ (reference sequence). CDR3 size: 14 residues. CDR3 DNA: TGTGCCAGCAGCGAAAGGGACAGGCACTACGAGCAGTACTTC. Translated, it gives CASSERDRHYEQYF.

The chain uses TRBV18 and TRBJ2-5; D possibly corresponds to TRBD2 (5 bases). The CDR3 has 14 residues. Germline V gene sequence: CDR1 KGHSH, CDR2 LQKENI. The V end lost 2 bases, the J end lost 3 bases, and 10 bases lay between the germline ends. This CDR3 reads CASSPSSGEETQYF. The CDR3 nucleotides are TGTGCCAGCTCACCATCCTCCGGGGAAGAGACCCAGTACTTC. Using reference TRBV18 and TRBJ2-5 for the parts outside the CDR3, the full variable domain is NAGVMQNPRHLVRRRGQEARLRCSPMKGHSHVYWYRQLPEEGLKFMVYLQKENIIDESGMPKERFSAEFPKEGPSILRIQQVVRGDSAAYFCASSPSSGEETQYFGPGTRLLVL.

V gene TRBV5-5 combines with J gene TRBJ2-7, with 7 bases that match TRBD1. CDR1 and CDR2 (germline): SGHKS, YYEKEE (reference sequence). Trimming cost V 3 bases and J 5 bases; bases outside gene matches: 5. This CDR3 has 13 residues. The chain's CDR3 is CASSWNRGHEQYV. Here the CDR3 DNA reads TGTGCCAGCAGCTGGAACAGGGGCCACGAGCAGTACGTC.

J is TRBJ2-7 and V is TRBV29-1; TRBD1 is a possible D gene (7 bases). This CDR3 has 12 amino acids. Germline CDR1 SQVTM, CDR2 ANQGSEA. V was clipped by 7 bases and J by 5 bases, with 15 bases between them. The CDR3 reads CSAGDRVDEQYF. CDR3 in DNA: TGCAGCGCGGGGGACAGAGTCGACGAGCAGTACTTC.

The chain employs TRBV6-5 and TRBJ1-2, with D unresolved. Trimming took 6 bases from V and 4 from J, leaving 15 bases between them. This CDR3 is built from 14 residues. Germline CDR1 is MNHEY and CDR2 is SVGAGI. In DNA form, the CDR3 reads TGTGCCAGCAGCAAAGGGAGAGACCTCTATGGCTACACCTTC. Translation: CASSKGRDLYGYTF.

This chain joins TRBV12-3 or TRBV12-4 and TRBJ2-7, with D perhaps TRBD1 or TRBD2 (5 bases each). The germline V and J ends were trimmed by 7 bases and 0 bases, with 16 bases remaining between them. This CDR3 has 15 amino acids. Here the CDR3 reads CASTPGGTGSYEQYF. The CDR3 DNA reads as TGTGCCAGCACCCCTGGAGGAACAGGCTCCTACGAGCAGTACTTC.

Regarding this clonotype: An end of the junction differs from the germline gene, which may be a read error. DNA for the CDR3: TGTTCCAGCAGCCCCGGGACTAGCGGGCATCAAGAGACCCAGTACTTC. This gives the protein CSSSPGTSGHQETQYF. V is TRBV11-2 and J is TRBJ2-5; 12 positions match TRBD2. The CDR3 spans 16 residues. The germline V gene encodes CDR1 SGHAT and CDR2 FQNNGV. Together with reference TRBV11-2 and TRBJ2-5, the CDR3 gives the full variable domain: EAGVAQSPRYKIIEKRQSVAFWCNPISGHATLYWYQQILGQGPKLLIQFQNNGVVDDSQLPKDRFSAERLKGVDSTLKIQPAKLEDSAVYLCSSSPGTSGHQETQYFGPGTRLLVL.

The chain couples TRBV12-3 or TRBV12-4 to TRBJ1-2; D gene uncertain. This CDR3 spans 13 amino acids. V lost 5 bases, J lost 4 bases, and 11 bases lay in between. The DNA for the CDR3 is TGTGCCAGCAGTCCATCCGGACTCTATGGCTACACCTTC. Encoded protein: CASSPSGLYGYTF.

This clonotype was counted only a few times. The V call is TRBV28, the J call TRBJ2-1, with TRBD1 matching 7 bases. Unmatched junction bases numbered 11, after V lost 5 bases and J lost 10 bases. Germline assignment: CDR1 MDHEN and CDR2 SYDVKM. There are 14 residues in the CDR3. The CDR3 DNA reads TGTGCCAGCAGTCCCCCTCGGACAGGAAAGGAGCAGTTCTTC. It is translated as CASSPPRTGKEQFF.

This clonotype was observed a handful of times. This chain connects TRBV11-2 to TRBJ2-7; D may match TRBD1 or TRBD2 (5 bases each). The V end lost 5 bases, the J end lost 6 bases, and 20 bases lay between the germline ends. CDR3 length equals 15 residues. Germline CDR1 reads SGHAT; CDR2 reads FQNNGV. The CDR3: CASSPRARSGSEQYV. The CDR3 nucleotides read TGTGCCAGCAGCCCTCGGGCCCGGTCAGGGAGCGAGCAGTACGTC.

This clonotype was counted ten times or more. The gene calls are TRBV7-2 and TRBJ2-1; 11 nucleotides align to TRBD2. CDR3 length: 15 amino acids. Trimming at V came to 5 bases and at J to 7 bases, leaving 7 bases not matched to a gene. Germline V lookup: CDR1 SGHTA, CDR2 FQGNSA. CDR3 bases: TGTGCCAGCAGCCAGCTAGCGGGGGGAGGGAATGAGCAGTTCTTC. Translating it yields CASSQLAGGGNEQFF.

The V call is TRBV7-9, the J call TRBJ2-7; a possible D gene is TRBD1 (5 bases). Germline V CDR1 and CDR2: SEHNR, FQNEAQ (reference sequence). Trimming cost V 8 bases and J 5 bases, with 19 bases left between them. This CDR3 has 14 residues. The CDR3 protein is CASLSGAGFDEQYF. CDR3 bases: TGTGCCAGCCTATCGGGCGCAGGGTTTGACGAGCAGTACTTC.